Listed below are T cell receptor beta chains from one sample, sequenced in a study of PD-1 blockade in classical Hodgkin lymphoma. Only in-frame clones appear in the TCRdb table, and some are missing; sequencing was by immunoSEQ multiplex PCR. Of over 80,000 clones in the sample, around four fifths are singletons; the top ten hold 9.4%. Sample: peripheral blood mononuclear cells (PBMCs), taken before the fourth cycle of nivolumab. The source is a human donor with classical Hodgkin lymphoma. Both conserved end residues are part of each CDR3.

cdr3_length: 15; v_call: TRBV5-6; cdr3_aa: CASSLSVAGVREQYF
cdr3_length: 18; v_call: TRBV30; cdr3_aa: CALLKPGQGAEAKNIQYF
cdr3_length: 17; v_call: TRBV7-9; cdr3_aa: CASSFGGAGTGGEPQHF
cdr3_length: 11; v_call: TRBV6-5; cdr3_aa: CASTAYNEQFF
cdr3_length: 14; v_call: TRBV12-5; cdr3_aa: CASKAGNSYNEQFF
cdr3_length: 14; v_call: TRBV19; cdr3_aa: CASNPAPGPIEQFF
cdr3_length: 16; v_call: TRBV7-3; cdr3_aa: CASSPSGRVTYNEQFF
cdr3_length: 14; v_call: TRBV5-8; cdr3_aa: CASSPSTSDTEAFF
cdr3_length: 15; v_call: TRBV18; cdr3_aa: CASSQTPTGGQPQHF
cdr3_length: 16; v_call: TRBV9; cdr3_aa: CASSVARLAGQETQYF
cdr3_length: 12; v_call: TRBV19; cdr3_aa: CASNLLGDEQFF
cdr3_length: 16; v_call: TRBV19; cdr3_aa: CASSIARDVGTDTQYF
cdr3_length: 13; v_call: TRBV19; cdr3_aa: CASTAPVVRGYTF
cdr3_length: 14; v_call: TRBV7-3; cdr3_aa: CASSFAGEGDTQYF
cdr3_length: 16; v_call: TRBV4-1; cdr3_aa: CASSQDVAGRDTEAFF
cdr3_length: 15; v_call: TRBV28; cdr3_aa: CASSPGDRFNQPQHF
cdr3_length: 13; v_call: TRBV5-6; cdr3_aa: CASSLGSNQPQHF
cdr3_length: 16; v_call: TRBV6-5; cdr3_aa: CASSYSRRGYNEKLFF
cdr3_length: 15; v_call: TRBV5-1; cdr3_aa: CASSLVPGQSYEQYF
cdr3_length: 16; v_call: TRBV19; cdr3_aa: CASSQDAYGTAQPQHF
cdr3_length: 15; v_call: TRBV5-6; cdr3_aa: CASKTLGQDDYEQFF
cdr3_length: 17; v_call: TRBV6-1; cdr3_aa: CASSELEGALPGNTIYF
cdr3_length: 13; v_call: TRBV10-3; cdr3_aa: CAIGGQTQETQYF
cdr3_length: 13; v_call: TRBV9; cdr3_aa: CASSVGFTDTQYF
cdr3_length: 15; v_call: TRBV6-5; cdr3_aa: CASSYSMGGDTEAFF
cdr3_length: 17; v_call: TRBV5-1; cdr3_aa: CASSPNKPGMNFNEQFF
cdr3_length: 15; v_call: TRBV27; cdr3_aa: CASSLQARGSYEQYF
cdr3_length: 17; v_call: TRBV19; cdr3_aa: CASSKIPIDSDNYGYTF
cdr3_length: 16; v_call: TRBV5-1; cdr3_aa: CASSLAEWARATEAFF
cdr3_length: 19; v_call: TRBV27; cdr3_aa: CASSFSRAVSVLNTGELFF
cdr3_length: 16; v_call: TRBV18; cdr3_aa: CASSPRSGGAFSEQFF
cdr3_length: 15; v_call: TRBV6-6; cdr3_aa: CASSSLPGGQETQYF
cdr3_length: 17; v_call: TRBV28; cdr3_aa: CASSLSGTSGSWYEQYF
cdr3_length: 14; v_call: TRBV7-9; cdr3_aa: CASSLRGSTDTQYF
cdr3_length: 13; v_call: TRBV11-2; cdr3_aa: CASSLREGFEQYF
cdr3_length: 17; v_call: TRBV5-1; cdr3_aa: CASSLGTTVPGANVLTF
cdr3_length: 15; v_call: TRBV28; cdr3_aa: CASSAWTGGSYEQYF
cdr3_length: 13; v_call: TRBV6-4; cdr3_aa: CASSEVGAGELFF
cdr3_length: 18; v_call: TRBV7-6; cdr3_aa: CASSPAGDPFPFNQPQHF
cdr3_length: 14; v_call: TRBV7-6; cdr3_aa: CASSLRAYNSPLHF
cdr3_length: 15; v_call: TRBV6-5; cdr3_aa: CASSYSGQPNEKLFF
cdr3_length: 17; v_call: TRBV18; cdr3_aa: CASSPLLGARNTGELFF
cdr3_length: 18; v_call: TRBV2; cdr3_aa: CASVYYGFGGTGANVLTF
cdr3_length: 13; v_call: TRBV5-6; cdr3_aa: CASSFEGFYEQYF
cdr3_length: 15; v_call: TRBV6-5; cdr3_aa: CASSPPLAGGSEQYF